This T cell receptor beta chain was recovered during a study of blood T cell repertoires in COVID-19. Study-wide background: PBMCs, B-cell-depleted T cells, or T cells were the source of the cDNA or gDNA that made up the material.

Libraries were prepared by immunoSEQ multiplex PCR; TCRdb keeps only in-frame clonotypes and omits some of them. The sample shows 140,000 or so clones, 85% to 90% of them seen only once. Per the germline V gene, CDR1 is SEHNR and CDR2 is FQNEAQ (reference sequence). Trimming took 4 bases from V and 0 from J; bases not matched to a gene: 3. The CDR3 is 17 residues long. This clone was observed a handful of times. Sequencing used peripheral blood. The clonotype was recovered from a woman in her fifties or sixties with active or convalescent COVID-19. The chain employs TRBV7-9 and TRBJ2-2; TRBD2 matches at 12 bases. This chain's CDR3 is CASSSWTSGTNTGELFF. In DNA form, the CDR3 reads TGTGCCAGCAGCTCCTGGACTAGCGGGACGAACACCGGGGAGCTGTTTTTT.